These 8 T cell receptor beta chains came from one sample sequenced in a study of blood T cell repertoires in COVID-19. Produced via immunoSEQ multiplex PCR; TCRdb's table is partial and in-frame only. The data contain some 200,000 clones, about 86% of them singletons. The sample consisted of peripheral blood. These TCRs come from a woman in her 70s with COVID-19, enrolled during active disease.

The chain couples TRBV4-1 to TRBJ1-1; D perhaps matches TRBD1 (5 bases). The V and J ends lost 5 bases and 1 base respectively, with 14 bases between them. The length of the CDR3 is 15 residues. CDR1 is MGHRA and CDR2 is YSYEKL in the germline V gene. The CDR3 sequence: CASSSYPTGNTEAFF. CDR3 nucleotide sequence: TGCGCCAGCAGCTCATACCCAACAGGGAACACTGAAGCTTTCTTT.

The rearrangement uses TRBV19 and TRBJ1-6; D ambiguous. V lost 0 bases to trimming and J lost 6 bases, with 3 bases between them. The CDR3 consists of 13 residues. In germline, CDR1 is LNHDA, CDR2 SQIVND (reference sequence). CDR3 coding DNA: TGTGCCAGTAGTATAGACCGTAATTCACCCCTCCACTTT. Residues: CASSIDRNSPLHF.

The V gene is TRBV19, the J gene TRBJ2-7, with D maybe TRBD1 (6 bases). The V and J ends lost 6 bases and 1 base respectively, with 16 bases between them. This CDR3 comprises 15 residues. CDR1 is LNHDA and CDR2 is SQIVND in the germline V gene (reference sequence). CDR3 nucleotides: TGTGCCAGTAGAGTGGTTTGGGACAAATCCTACGAGCAGTACTTC. Encoded protein: CASRVVWDKSYEQYF.

The V gene is TRBV10-3, the J gene TRBJ1-6; 11 nucleotides align to TRBD1. The CDR3 has 15 amino acids. The ends lost 2 bases at V and 10 bases at J; junction bases unmatched: 4. The germline V gene has CDR1 ENHRY and CDR2 SYGVKD. The DNA for the CDR3 is TGTGCCATCAGTGAGCGGGGACAGGGGGAATCACCCCTCCACTTT. Translating gives CAISERGQGESPLHF.

The chain couples TRBV6-5 to TRBJ2-2, with D hard to call. The CDR3 has 14 residues. The V and J ends lost 4 bases and 6 bases respectively, with 12 bases between them. Germline V gives CDR1 MNHEY, CDR2 SVGAGI. This CDR3 is CASSFPSYPGELFF. The CDR3, as DNA: TGTGCCAGCAGTTTCCCTTCGTATCCCGGGGAGCTGTTTTTT.

This clone was detected a few times. The chain recombines TRBV28 with TRBJ2-7; D is ambiguous. CDR1 is MDHEN and CDR2 is SYDVKM in the germline V gene. This CDR3 contains 16 residues. Trimming stripped 4 bases from V and 4 bases from J, with 20 bases between. Written as DNA, the CDR3 is TGTGCCAGCAGTTCTACCATTGGCCTCTACGGGTACGAGCAGTACTTC. It codes for CASSSTIGLYGYEQYF. Full variable domain (rest looked up from reference TRBV28 and TRBJ2-7): DVKVTQSSRYLVKRTGEKVFLECVQDMDHENMFWYRQDPGLGLRLIYFSYDVKMKEKGDIPEGYSVSREKKERFSLILESASTNQTSMYLCASSSTIGLYGYEQYFGPGTRLTVT.

This chain links TRBV2 with TRBJ1-1; 7 bases align to TRBD1. The V gene's germline CDR1 is SNHLY and CDR2 FYNNEI. The CDR3 consists of 14 residues. V was clipped by 4 bases and J by 0 bases; unmatched bases: 2. CDR3 nucleotides: TGTGCCAGCAGTGCGGGGACAGTGAACACTGAAGCTTTCTTT. Translating it yields CASSAGTVNTEAFF.

The rearrangement links TRBV3-1 (or the pseudogene TRBV3-2) to TRBJ1-3; D gene unclear. The germline gives CDR1 LGHDT, CDR2 YNNKEL (reference sequence). The CDR3 has 15 residues. Trimming shortened V by 6 bases and J by 2 bases, and 14 bases separated the two germline ends. The chain's CDR3 is CASSPRAIPGNTIYF. CDR3 nucleotides: TGTGCCAGCAGTCCCCGAGCGATTCCTGGAAACACCATATATTTT.